The 14 T cell receptor beta chains listed next were all sequenced from one sample in a study of cytomegalovirus exposure and HLA in healthy donors. Both 60 Vbeta primers and 13 Jbeta primers went into the PCR. Assay: immunoSEQ multiplex PCR; the TCRdb copy retains only in-frame clones and omits some. This repertoire includes around 150,000 clones. Sequencing was done on a sample of PBMCs. Receptor source: a woman aged 55-69 years in good health and CMV-seronegative.

V usage is TRBV7-9 and J usage is TRBJ2-2; weak D call: TRBD2 (5 bases). Germline CDR1 reads SEHNR; CDR2 reads FQNEAQ (reference sequence). The CDR3 covers 14 residues. V was cut by 7 bases and J by 4 bases, with 13 bases left in between. The CDR3 nucleotides read TGTGCCAGCAACCTTCGGGGAAGCACCGGGGAGCTGTTTTTT. Protein: CASNLRGSTGELFF.

The chain joins TRBV11-2 to TRBJ2-1, with TRBD2 matching over 7 bases. V lost 0 bases to trimming and J lost 3 bases; unmatched junction nucleotides: 5. The length of the CDR3 is 16 residues. Germline loops: CDR1 SGHAT, CDR2 FQNNGV. The chain's CDR3 is CASSLDKRDLYNEQFF. In nucleotides, the CDR3 is TGTGCCAGCAGCTTAGATAAGCGGGATCTCTACAATGAGCAGTTCTTC.

This chain links TRBV15 with TRBJ2-4; D is possibly TRBD1 (6 bases). Germline CDR1 reads LNHNV; CDR2 reads YYDKDF (reference sequence). V dropped 5 bases and J dropped 13 bases, with 21 bases sitting between them. CDR3 length: 14 amino acids. The CDR3 bases are TGTGCCACCAGCGGTATGGCAGGGGCACTGGAACAGTACTTC. Residues: CATSGMAGALEQYF. The variable domain in full, with the rest retrieved from reference TRBV15 and TRBJ2-4, is DAMVIQNPRYQVTQFGKPVTLSCSQTLNHNVMYWYQQKSSQAPKLLFHYYDKDFNNEADTPDNFQSRRPNTSFCFLDIRSPGLGDTAMYLCATSGMAGALEQYFGAGTRLSVL.

This sequence joins TRBV15 and TRBJ1-2; possibly TRBD1 for D (5 bases). This CDR3 region has 17 residues. Germline CDR1 reads LNHNV; CDR2 reads YYDKDF (reference sequence). V gave up 9 bases and J gave up 0 bases, with 23 bases separating them. This CDR3 reads CATKPGLTNTTNYGYTF. CDR3 bases: TGTGCCACGAAACCGGGACTGACTAACACGACTAACTATGGCTACACCTTC.

The CDR3 region has the DNA TGTGCCAGCAGCCTGGACAGGGCGGGTGAAGCTTTCTTT. This codes for CASSLDRAGEAFF. This chain joins TRBV7-2 and TRBJ1-1; 8 bases line up with TRBD1. Germline CDR1 reads SGHTA; CDR2 reads FQGNSA. The junction had 6 bases not matched to a gene; V was cut back by 5 bases and J by 7 bases. The CDR3 covers 13 residues.

The V call is TRBV18, the J call TRBJ2-1; 7 bases fit TRBD1. In germline, CDR1 is KGHSH, CDR2 LQKENI. CDR3 length: 13 residues. After removal of 3 bases from V and 4 bases from J, the junction contained 0 bases not matched to a gene. CDR3 amino acids: CASSPGQYNEQFF. The CDR3 DNA reads as TGTGCCAGCTCACCGGGACAGTACAATGAGCAGTTCTTC.

The chain recombines TRBV27 with TRBJ2-3; D unclear. The CDR3 loop spans 14 amino acids. The germline V gene encodes CDR1 MNHEY and CDR2 SMNVEV (reference sequence). Trimming left V 0 bases short and J 2 bases short, with 6 bases between. CDR3 nucleotide sequence: TGTGCCAGCAGTTTATCACAGTCCACAGATACGCAGTATTTT. It translates to CASSLSQSTDTQYF.

The CDR3 DNA follows: TGTGCCAGCAAGCGGGCCAGAGAGCAGTACTTC. This codes for CASKRAREQYF. The chain uses TRBV28 and TRBJ2-7; TRBD2 might be the D (6 bases). Germline CDR1 reads MDHEN; CDR2 reads SYDVKM. Trimming took 7 bases from V and 7 from J, leaving 11 bases between them. This CDR3 has 11 residues.

V gene TRBV5-6 combines with J gene TRBJ2-7; D is unresolved. CDR1 is SGHDT and CDR2 is YYEEEE in the germline V gene. Trimming removed 0 bases from V and 4 bases from J, with 5 bases in between. The CDR3 runs 12 residues. In nucleotides, the CDR3 is TGTGCCAGCAGCTTGGAACAGTACGAGCAGTACTTC. It encodes CASSLEQYEQYF.

The rearrangement links TRBV5-6 to TRBJ2-7, with 9 bases fitting TRBD1. CDR1 is SGHDT, CDR2 YYEEEE, per germline. Trimming removed 0 bases from V and 4 bases from J; junction bases left unmatched: 8. The CDR3 covers 16 residues. In DNA form, the CDR3 reads TGTGCCAGCAGCTTGGGCACTTGGGGACAGGGTTACGAGCAGTACTTC. Its translation: CASSLGTWGQGYEQYF.

This sequence joins TRBV2 and TRBJ2-4, with D perhaps matching TRBD1 (6 bases). This CDR3 has 19 residues. V was cut by 2 bases and J by 0 bases, with 20 bases left in between. From germline, CDR1 is SNHLY and CDR2 FYNNEI. The CDR3 region has the DNA TGTGCCAGCAGTGAAAGGGGGTCCTCCCAAATCCTAGCCAAAAACATTCAGTACTTC. This sequence encodes CASSERGSSQILAKNIQYF.

J is TRBJ1-1 and V is TRBV11-2, with 8 positions matching TRBD1. CDR3 length: 13 amino acids. Germline V gene sequence: CDR1 SGHAT, CDR2 FQNNGV. The trim removed 5 bases at V and 4 bases at J, leaving 3 bases unmatched. CDR3 residues: CASSTTGVTEAFF. CDR3 in DNA: TGTGCCAGCAGCACGACAGGGGTCACTGAAGCTTTCTTT.

The chain combines TRBV19 with TRBJ2-7; the match to TRBD2 covers 7 bases. The trim removed 7 bases at V and 2 bases at J, leaving 8 bases unmatched. The length of the CDR3 is 14 residues. From germline, CDR1 is LNHDA and CDR2 SQIVND (reference sequence). DNA for the CDR3: TGTGCCAGTACGCCTGGGGGGGGGACCTACGAGCAGTACTTC. This gives the protein CASTPGGGTYEQYF.

The J gene is TRBJ1-4, the V gene TRBV5-1, with 12 bases identical to TRBD1. The germline V gene has CDR1 SGHRS and CDR2 YFSETQ. Unmatched junction bases numbered 10, after V lost 0 bases and J lost 7 bases. The CDR3 runs to 18 residues. The CDR3 DNA sequence: TGCGCCAGCAGCTTGGGGCCGGGACAGGGGGCTTCGTTTGAAAAACTGTTTTTT. Translation: CASSLGPGQGASFEKLFF.